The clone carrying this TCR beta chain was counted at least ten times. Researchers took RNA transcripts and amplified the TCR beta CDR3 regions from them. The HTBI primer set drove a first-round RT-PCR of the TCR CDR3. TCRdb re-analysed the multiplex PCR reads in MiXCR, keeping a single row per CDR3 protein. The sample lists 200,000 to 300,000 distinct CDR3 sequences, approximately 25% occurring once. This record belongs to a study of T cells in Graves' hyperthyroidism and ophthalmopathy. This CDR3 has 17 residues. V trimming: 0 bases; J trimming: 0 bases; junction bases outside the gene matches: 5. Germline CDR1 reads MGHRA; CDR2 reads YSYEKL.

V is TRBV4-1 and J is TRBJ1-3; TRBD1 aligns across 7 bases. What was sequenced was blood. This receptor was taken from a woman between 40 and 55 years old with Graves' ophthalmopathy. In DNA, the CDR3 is TGCGCCAGCAGCCAAGATCACGGGACAGTCTCTGGAAACACCATATATTTT. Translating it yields CASSQDHGTVSGNTIYF.